This T cell receptor beta chain was sequenced in a study of cytotoxic CD8 clonotypes in ibrutinib-treated CLL. Study context: Response samples were drawn at a median of roughly 13 months of treatment, range 6 to 36.

Between the trimmed V and J ends, which lost 0 bases and 4 bases, there was a span of 9 bases. Germline CDR1 and CDR2: GTSNPN and SVGIG (reference sequence). CDR3 length: 13 residues. Sequenced by immunoSEQ multiplex PCR; TCRdb stores in-frame clones only, minus some. The sample yields 130,000 or so clones, 70% to 80% seen once. This receptor was taken from a human donor with chronic lymphocytic leukemia. The sequenced sample was PBMCs, obtained after 12 months of ibrutinib treatment. The chain uses TRBV30 and TRBJ1-1; tentatively, D is TRBD1 (6 bases). The CDR3 sequence is CAWSVLGGTEAFF. CDR3 in DNA: TGTGCCTGGAGTGTTTTAGGGGGCACTGAAGCTTTCTTT.